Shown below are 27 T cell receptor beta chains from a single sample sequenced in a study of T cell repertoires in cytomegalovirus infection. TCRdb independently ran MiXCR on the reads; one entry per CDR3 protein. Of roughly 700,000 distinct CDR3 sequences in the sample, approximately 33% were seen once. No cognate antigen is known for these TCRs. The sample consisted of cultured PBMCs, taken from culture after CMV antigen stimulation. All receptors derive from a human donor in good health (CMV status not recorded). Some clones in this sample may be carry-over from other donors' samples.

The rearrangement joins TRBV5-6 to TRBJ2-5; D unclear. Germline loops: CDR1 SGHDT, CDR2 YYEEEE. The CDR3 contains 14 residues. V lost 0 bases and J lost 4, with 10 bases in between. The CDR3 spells CASSLEPWGETQYF. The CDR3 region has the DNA TGTGCCAGCAGCTTGGAACCCTGGGGAGAGACCCAGTACTTC.

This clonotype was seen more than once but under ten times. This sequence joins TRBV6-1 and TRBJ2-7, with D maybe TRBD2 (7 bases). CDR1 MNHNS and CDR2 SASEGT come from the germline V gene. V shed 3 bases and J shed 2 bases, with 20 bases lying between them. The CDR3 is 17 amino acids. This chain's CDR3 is CASSDLRGGGAPYEQYF. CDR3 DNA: TGTGCCAGCAGTGACCTTAGAGGGGGGGGCGCCCCCTACGAGCAGTACTTC.

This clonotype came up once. The CDR3 DNA reads TGCAGTGCTAGACCGGGACCAGAGGTGGATACGCAGTATTTT. Translated: CSARPGPEVDTQYF. J is TRBJ2-3 and V is TRBV20-1; D is tentatively TRBD1 or TRBD2 (5 bases each). Trimming removed 2 bases at V and 6 bases at J, with 15 bases between. Germline values: CDR1 DFQATT, CDR2 SNEGSKA (reference sequence). The CDR3 extends over 14 amino acids.

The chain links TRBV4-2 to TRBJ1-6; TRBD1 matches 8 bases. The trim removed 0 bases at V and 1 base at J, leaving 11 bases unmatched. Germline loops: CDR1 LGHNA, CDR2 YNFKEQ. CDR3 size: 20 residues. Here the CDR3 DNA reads TGTGCCAGCAGCCAAGATCGGCAGGCAGGGGGCGCATCCTATAATTCACCCCTCCACTTT. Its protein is CASSQDRQAGGASYNSPLHF.

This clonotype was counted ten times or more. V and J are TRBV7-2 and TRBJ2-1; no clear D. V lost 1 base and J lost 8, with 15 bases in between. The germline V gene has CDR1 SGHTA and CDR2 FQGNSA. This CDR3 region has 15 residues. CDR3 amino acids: CASSLGARNRDEQFF. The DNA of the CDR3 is TGTGCCAGCAGCTTAGGGGCTCGAAATCGGGATGAGCAGTTCTTC.

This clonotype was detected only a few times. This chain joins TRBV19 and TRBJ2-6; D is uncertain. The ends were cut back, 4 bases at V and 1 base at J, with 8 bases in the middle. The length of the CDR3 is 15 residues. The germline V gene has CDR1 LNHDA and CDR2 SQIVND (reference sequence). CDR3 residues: CASSTGISGANVLTF. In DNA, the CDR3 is TGTGCCAGTAGTACTGGGATTTCTGGGGCCAACGTCCTGACTTTC.

As DNA, the CDR3 is TGTGCCAGCAGCTTACGTCTATCGACCGGGGAGCTGTTTTTT. Its translation is CASSLRLSTGELFF. The chain is built from TRBV11-2 and TRBJ2-2; D is uncertain. CDR1 is SGHAT, CDR2 FQNNGV, per germline. Trimming took off 2 bases at V and 5 bases at J, with 9 bases between the two ends. The CDR3 is 14 amino acids.

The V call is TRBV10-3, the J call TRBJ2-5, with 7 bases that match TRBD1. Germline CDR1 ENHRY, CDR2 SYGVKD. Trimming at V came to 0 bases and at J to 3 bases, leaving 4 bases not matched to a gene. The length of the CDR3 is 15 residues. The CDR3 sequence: CAISESRTGEETQYF. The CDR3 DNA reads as TGTGCCATCAGTGAGTCGAGGACAGGTGAAGAGACCCAGTACTTC.

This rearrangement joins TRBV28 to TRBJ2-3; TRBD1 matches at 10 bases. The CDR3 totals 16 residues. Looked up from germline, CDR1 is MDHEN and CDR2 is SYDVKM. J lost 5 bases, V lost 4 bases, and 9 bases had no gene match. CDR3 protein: CASSSPGTGVIDTQYF. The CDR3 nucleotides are TGTGCCAGCAGTTCACCCGGGACAGGGGTCATAGATACGCAGTATTTT.

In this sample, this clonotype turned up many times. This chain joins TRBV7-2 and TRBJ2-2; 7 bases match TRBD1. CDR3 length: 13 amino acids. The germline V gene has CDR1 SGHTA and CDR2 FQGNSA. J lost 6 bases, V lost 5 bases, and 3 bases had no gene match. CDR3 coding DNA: TGTGCCAGCAGCCGACAGGGCCCCGGGGAGCTGTTTTTT. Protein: CASSRQGPGELFF.

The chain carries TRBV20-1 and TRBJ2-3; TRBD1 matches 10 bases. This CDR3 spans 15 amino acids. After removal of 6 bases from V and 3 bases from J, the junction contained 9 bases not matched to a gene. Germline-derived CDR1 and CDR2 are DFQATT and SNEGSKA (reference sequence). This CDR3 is CSALWPGQGTDTQYF. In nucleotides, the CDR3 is TGCAGTGCGCTATGGCCGGGACAGGGGACAGATACGCAGTATTTT.

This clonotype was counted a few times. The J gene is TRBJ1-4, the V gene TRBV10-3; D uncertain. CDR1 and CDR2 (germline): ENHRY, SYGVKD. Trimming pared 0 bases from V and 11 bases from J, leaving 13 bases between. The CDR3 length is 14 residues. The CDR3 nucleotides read TGTGCCATCAGTGAGTCGATGGAGCAGTATAAACTGTTTTTT. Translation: CAISESMEQYKLFF.

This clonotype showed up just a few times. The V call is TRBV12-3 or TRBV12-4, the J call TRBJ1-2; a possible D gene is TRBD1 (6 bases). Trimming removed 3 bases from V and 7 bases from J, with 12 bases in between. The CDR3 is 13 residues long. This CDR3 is CASSLRGARGYTF. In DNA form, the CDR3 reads TGTGCCAGCAGTTTGAGGGGGGCGCGTGGCTACACCTTC.

The CDR3 nucleotides are TGTGCCAGCAGTGCCCTCCCGAGTAGGGGGACTAATGAAAAACTGTTTTTT. Its translation: CASSALPSRGTNEKLFF. V and J are TRBV2 and TRBJ1-4, with D possibly matching TRBD1 (6 bases). CDR1 SNHLY and CDR2 FYNNEI come from the germline V gene. The V end was cut by 4 bases, the J end by 2 bases, with 17 bases between. The CDR3 spans 17 residues.

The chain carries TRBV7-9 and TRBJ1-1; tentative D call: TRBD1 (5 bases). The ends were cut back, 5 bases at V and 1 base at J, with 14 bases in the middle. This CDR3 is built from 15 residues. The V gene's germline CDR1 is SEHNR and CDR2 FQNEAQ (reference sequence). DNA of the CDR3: TGTGCCAGCAGCCTAAGCAACAGGCCGAACACTGAAGCTTTCTTT. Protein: CASSLSNRPNTEAFF.

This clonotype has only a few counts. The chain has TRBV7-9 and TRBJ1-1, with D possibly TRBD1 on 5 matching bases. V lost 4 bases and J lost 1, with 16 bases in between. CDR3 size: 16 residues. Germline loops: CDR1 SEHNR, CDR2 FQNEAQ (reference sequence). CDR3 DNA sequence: TGTGCCAGCAGCTGGGGGGGGGGAGCTTCGAACACTGAAGCTTTCTTT. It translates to CASSWGGGASNTEAFF.

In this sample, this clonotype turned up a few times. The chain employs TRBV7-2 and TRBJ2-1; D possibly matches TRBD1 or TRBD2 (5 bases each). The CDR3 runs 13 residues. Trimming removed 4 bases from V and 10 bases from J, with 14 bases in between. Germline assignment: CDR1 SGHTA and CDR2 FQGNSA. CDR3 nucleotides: TGTGCCAGCAGCTGGGACGGCCAAGGCGAGCAGTTCTTC. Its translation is CASSWDGQGEQFF.

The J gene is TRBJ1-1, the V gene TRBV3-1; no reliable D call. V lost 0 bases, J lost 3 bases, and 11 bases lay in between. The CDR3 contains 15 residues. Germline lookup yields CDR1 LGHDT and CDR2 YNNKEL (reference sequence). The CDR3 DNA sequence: TGTGCCAGCAGCCAAGAGGCAGGTCTTCACACTGAAGCTTTCTTT. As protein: CASSQEAGLHTEAFF.

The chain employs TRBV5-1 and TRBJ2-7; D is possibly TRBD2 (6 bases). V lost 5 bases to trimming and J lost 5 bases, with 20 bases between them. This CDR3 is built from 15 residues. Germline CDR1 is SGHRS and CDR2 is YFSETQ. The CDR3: CASRSGVAEGHEQYF. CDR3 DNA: TGCGCCAGCAGGTCAGGTGTAGCGGAGGGGCACGAGCAGTACTTC. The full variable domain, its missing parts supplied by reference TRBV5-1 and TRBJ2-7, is KAGVTQTPRYLIKTRGQQVTLSCSPISGHRSVSWYQQTPGQGLQFLFEYFSETQRNKGNFPGRFSGRQFSNSRSEMNVSTLELGDSALYLCASRSGVAEGHEQYFGPGTRLTVT.

DNA of the CDR3: TGTGCCAGCAACAGCGGGATGGCCTATGAGACCCAGTACTTC. Protein product: CASNSGMAYETQYF. The rearrangement joins TRBV6-2 or TRBV6-3 to TRBJ2-5, with 7 bases identical to TRBD2. The CDR3 is 14 residues long. In germline, CDR1 is MNHEY, CDR2 SVGEGT. V was clipped by 7 bases and J by 5 bases; unmatched bases: 10.

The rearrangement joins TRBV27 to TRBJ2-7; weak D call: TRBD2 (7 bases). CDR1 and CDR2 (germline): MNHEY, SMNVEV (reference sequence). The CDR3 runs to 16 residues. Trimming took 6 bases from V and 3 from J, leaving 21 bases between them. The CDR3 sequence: CASRNEGGGSYYEQYF. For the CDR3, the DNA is TGTGCCAGCAGAAATGAGGGGGGGGGGAGCTACTACGAGCAGTACTTC.

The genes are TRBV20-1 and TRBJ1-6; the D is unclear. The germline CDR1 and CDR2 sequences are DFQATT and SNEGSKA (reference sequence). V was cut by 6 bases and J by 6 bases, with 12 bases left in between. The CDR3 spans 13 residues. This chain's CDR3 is CSAETAPNSPLHF. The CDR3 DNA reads TGCAGTGCCGAAACTGCACCTAATTCACCCCTCCACTTT.

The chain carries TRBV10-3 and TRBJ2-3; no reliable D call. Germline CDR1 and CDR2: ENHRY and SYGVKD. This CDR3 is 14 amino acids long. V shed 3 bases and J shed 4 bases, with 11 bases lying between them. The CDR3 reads CAISERVPPDTQYF. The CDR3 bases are TGTGCCATCAGTGAAAGGGTCCCTCCAGATACGCAGTATTTT.

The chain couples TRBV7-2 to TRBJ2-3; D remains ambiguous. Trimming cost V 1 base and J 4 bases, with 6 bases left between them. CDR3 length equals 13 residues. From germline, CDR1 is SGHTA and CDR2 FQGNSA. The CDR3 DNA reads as TGTGCCAGCAGCTTAGGGGTGTCAGATACGCAGTATTTT. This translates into CASSLGVSDTQYF.

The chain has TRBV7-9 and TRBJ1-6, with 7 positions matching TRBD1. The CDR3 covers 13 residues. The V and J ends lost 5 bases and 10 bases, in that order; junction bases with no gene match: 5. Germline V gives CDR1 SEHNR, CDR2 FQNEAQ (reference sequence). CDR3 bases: TGTGCCAGCAGCCCCCGGGACAGCTCACCCCTCCACTTT. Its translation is CASSPRDSSPLHF.

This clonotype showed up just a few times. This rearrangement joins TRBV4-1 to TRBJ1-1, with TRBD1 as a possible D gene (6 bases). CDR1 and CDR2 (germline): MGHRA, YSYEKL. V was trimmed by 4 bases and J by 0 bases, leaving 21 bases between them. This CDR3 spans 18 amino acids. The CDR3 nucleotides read TGCGCCAGCAGCCCCCGCCGGGGGGACATAAAAATGAACACTGAAGCTTTCTTT. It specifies CASSPRRGDIKMNTEAFF.

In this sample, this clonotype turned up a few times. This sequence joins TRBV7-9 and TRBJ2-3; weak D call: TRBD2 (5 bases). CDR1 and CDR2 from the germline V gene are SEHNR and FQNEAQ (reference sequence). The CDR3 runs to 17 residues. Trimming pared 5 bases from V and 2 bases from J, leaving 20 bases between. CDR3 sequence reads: CASSPRVMAGVTDTQYF. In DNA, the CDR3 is TGTGCCAGCAGCCCTCGCGTGATGGCGGGCGTCACAGATACGCAGTATTTT.